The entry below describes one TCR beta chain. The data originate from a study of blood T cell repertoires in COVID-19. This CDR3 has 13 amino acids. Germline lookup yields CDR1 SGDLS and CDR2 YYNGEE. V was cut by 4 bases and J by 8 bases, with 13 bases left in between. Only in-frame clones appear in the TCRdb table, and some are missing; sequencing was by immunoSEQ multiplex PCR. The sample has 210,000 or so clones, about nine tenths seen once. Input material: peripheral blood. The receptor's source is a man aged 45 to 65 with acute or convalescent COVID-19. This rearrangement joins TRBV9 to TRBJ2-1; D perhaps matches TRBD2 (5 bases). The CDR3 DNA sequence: TGTGCCAGCAGCCTCCTGATGAGGGATGAGCAGTTCTTC. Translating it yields CASSLLMRDEQFF.